One T cell receptor beta chain is described in this entry. The table lists this clone with a few counts. The target of this receptor is not known. No much larger clone exists at a distance of one base, and base qualities are not known. Collaborating institutions collected whole blood in K2EDTA tubes following their own protocols. For TCRbeta analysis, collaborator samples were shipped as frozen whole blood, as isolated PBMCs, or as DNA extracted from either sample type. This entry comes from a study of blood T cell repertoires in COVID-19 (dated by TCRdb to about 2020). Concerning the study at large: Samples covering the acute and convalescent phases of COVID-19 were provided by collaborators in the United States, Italy and Spain. The material from the prospective study consisted of cDNA or gDNA derived from T cells, B-cell-depleted T cells, or PBMCs. Deeply sampled blood TCRbeta repertoires from subjects exposed to, actively infected with, or recovered from COVID-19 were included in the dataset. A freely available public database, intended as a resource for researchers studying the immune response to SARS-CoV-2, is where the repertoires were released. Samples were obtained from the ongoing ImmuneRACE study (first 160 participants) and from over 1,000 subjects provided by 6 global collaborators. The sample metadata nearly always contained a de-identified subject ID, COVID-19 status, age in years and sex. Where available, HLA class I and class II types were obtained from metadata supplied by the sample provider rather than from assay-based typing. On the study overall, not on this receptor specifically: The amount of clinical and demographic metadata varied by source and participant and was provided uncurated.

TCRbeta CDR3 regions were amplified from genomic DNA using the immunoSEQ Assay, a bias-controlled multiplex PCR. For the original study's pipeline: Within the assay, amplification of reference gene primers was used to estimate how many nucleated cells each sample contained. To quantify the absolute abundance of each unique TCRbeta CDR3 rearrangement, sequence reads were collapsed and filtered. For each sample, productive Simpson clonality was calculated as the square root of Simpson's diversity index over productive rearrangements. TCRdb mirrors the immuneACCESS table, restricted to in-frame sequences. Some clones are absent from its copies; in checked studies, under half trace to an unresolved V gene, and the reason for the others is unknown. The DNA gave D and trimming, while V, J and clone size come from that table. The sample table records about 61,000 clones; approximately 91% of these occur just once. 20% to 25% of the sample is held by the ten biggest clonotypes.

The germline V gene (reference sequence) yields SEHNR for CDR1 and FQNEAQ for CDR2. CDR3 length: 14 amino acids, cysteine to phenylalanine. Kept here is only the CDR3 DNA, which spans 42 bases and is read in frame from base 1. V loses 1 base, J loses 6 bases, and the germline ends lie 12 bases apart. The chain was built from TRBV7-9 and TRBJ1-1; the D segment could be TRBD1, given 6 matching bases. Input material: peripheral blood. This receptor was identified in a woman between 50 and 59 years old with active or convalescent COVID-19. The CDR3 is CASSLGQGFSEAFF. The DNA is as follows: TGTGCCAGCAGCTTAGGGCAGGGGTTTTCTGAAGCTTTCTTT.